These 32 T cell receptor beta chains were sequenced from one sample in a study of PD-1 blockade in classical Hodgkin lymphoma. Every patient experienced relapse after autologous stem cell transplantation, and brentuximab vedotin exposure varied. Produced via immunoSEQ multiplex PCR; TCRdb's table is partial and in-frame only. The table has 8,500 to 14,000 clones, less than 80% seen once. The sequencing here drew on peripheral blood mononuclear cells (PBMCs), taken at baseline. These receptors were taken from a human donor with classical Hodgkin lymphoma.

This clone was seen only a few times. The chain joins TRBV2 to TRBJ1-1; the D gene is possibly TRBD1 (5 bases). Trimming shortened V by 6 bases and J by 7 bases, and 12 bases separated the two germline ends. This CDR3 spans 12 amino acids. The germline gives CDR1 SNHLY, CDR2 FYNNEI. Written as DNA, the CDR3 is TGTGCCAGCAGCGAGGGGAGGATTGAAGCTTTCTTT. Amino acids: CASSEGRIEAFF. The full variable domain, completed using reference TRBV2 and TRBJ1-1, is EPEVTQTPSHQVTQMGQEVILRCVPISNHLYFYWYRQILGQKVEFLVSFYNNEISEKSEIFDDQFSVERPDGSNFTLKIRSTKLEDSAMYFCASSEGRIEAFFGQGTRLTVV.

The V and J genes are TRBV18 and TRBJ1-4; D is possibly TRBD1 (5 bases). The CDR3 consists of 14 residues. Trimming took off 6 bases at V and 6 bases at J, with 14 bases between the two ends. Germline V lookup: CDR1 KGHSH, CDR2 LQKENI. The CDR3 DNA sequence: TGTGCCAGCTCGCGGGGGGAGAGATATGAAAAACTGTTTTTT. This codes for CASSRGERYEKLFF.

The genes are TRBV5-1 and TRBJ1-6; no clear D. With 0 bases removed from V and 0 bases from J, the gap between germline ends came to 7 bases. The CDR3 runs to 16 residues. The germline V gene encodes CDR1 SGHRS and CDR2 YFSETQ. The DNA for the CDR3 is TGCGCCAGCAGCTTGGAACAAAGCTCCTATAATTCACCCCTCCACTTT. As protein: CASSLEQSSYNSPLHF.

V is TRBV5-1 and J is TRBJ1-1; D might be TRBD1 (6 bases). This CDR3 is 14 amino acids long. Looked up from germline, CDR1 is SGHRS and CDR2 is YFSETQ. Trimming shortened V by 4 bases and J by 2 bases, and 12 bases separated the two germline ends. CDR3 DNA: TGCGCCAGCAGCCCGAGGACAGATAACACTGAAGCTTTCTTT. Amino acids: CASSPRTDNTEAFF. Full variable domain (outside the CDR3, taken from reference TRBV5-1 and TRBJ1-1): KAGVTQTPRYLIKTRGQQVTLSCSPISGHRSVSWYQQTPGQGLQFLFEYFSETQRNKGNFPGRFSGRQFSNSRSEMNVSTLELGDSALYLCASSPRTDNTEAFFGQGTRLTVV.

This chain links TRBV25-1 with TRBJ1-4; a weak D match, TRBD1 (5 bases). This CDR3 contains 12 residues. V was shortened by 7 bases and J by 6 bases, with 9 bases between the two germline ends. CDR1 is MGHDK and CDR2 is SYGVNS in the germline V gene. The CDR3 DNA reads as TGTGCCAGCATGGGGCACGATGAAAAACTGTTTTTT. Protein: CASMGHDEKLFF.

V usage is TRBV6-6 and J usage is TRBJ1-2; 7 bases agree with TRBD1. V shed 2 bases and J 3 bases; nucleotides not matched to a gene: 6. The V gene's germline CDR1 is MNHNY and CDR2 SVGAGI (reference sequence). The CDR3 sequence is 15 residues long. In DNA form, the CDR3 reads TGTGCCAGCAGTTACGAACGGGACAGCTACTATGGCTACACCTTC. Translated: CASSYERDSYYGYTF.

The chain combines TRBV6-5 with TRBJ1-1; D not certain. The CDR3 sequence is 13 residues long. The V end was cut by 6 bases, the J end by 4 bases, with 12 bases between. CDR1 is MNHEY and CDR2 is SVGAGI in the germline V gene. In DNA form, the CDR3 reads TGTGCCAGCAGCGCCGGCCCCCTCACTGAAGCTTTCTTT. It is translated as CASSAGPLTEAFF.

By proportion, this clone is medium-sized (0.01 to 0.1%). The CDR3 DNA reads as TGTGCCAGCAGCCAAGATTCTGGGAACTCCTACGAGCAGTACTTC. This translates into CASSQDSGNSYEQYF. V usage is TRBV4-2 and J usage is TRBJ2-7; D ambiguous. The CDR3 sequence is 15 residues long. The germline gives CDR1 LGHNA, CDR2 YNFKEQ. V was shortened by 0 bases and J by 0 bases, with 9 bases between the two germline ends.

The chain has TRBV18 and TRBJ1-4; the match to TRBD1 covers 9 bases. CDR3 length: 15 residues. Germline V gene sequence: CDR1 KGHSH, CDR2 LQKENI. With 8 bases clipped from V and 5 bases from J, the junction kept 9 bases outside the gene matches. The CDR3 spells CASTSRDRVNEKLFF. The CDR3 nucleotides read TGTGCCAGCACGTCCCGGGACAGGGTAAATGAAAAACTGTTTTTT.

The sample holds a few counts of this clone. V gene TRBV7-3 combines with J gene TRBJ2-2; D uncertain. This CDR3 comprises 13 residues. V dropped 5 bases and J dropped 4 bases, with 8 bases sitting between them. Germline CDR1 and CDR2: SGHTA and FQGTGA. The CDR3: CASSPMGTGELFF. CDR3 sequence (DNA): TGTGCCAGCAGCCCAATGGGCACCGGGGAGCTGTTTTTT.

CDR3 region: CASSPRGGRVETQYF. The CDR3, as DNA: TGTGCCAGCTCACCAAGAGGCGGCAGGGTTGAGACCCAGTACTTC. The chain employs TRBV18 and TRBJ2-5; possible D gene TRBD1, 5 bases. There are 15 residues in the CDR3. Germline-derived CDR1 and CDR2 are KGHSH and LQKENI. Trimming removed 2 bases at V and 5 bases at J, with 15 bases between.

This chain connects TRBV5-1 to TRBJ1-2, with TRBD1 identical over 7 bases. Germline V CDR1 and CDR2: SGHRS, YFSETQ. J lost 6 bases, V lost 5 bases, and 7 bases had no gene match. The CDR3 length is 13 residues. CDR3 sequence: CASRHSQGDGYTF. The CDR3 coding sequence is TGCGCCAGCAGACATTCTCAGGGGGATGGCTACACCTTC.

The rearrangement uses TRBV27 and TRBJ2-1, with 9 bases aligning to TRBD2. Per the germline V gene, CDR1 is MNHEY and CDR2 is SMNVEV (reference sequence). V shed 5 bases and J 4 bases; nucleotides not matched to a gene: 9. CDR3 size: 16 residues. The CDR3 protein is CASSSSPSGDYNEQFF. The CDR3 DNA is TGTGCCAGCAGTAGTTCCCCTAGCGGGGATTACAATGAGCAGTTCTTC.

This clone was observed a few times. V usage is TRBV6-1 and J usage is TRBJ2-7; 14 bases map to TRBD2. Trimming cost V 4 bases and J 0 bases; bases outside gene matches: 11. Germline V CDR1 and CDR2: MNHNS, SASEGT. The CDR3 has 19 amino acids. The CDR3, as DNA: TGTGCCAGCAGTGGGGCCCCGGGACTAGCGGGAGCCCGCTCCTACGAGCAGTACTTC. It yields the protein CASSGAPGLAGARSYEQYF.

This chain links TRBV10-3 with TRBJ2-7; D is perhaps TRBD1 (5 bases). There are 13 residues in the CDR3. Trimming left V 8 bases short and J 7 bases short, with 18 bases between. Looked up from germline, CDR1 is ENHRY and CDR2 is SYGVKD. CDR3 in DNA: TGTGCCATCGCTGGACACTTGTTATCAGAGCAGTACTTC. Encoded protein: CAIAGHLLSEQYF.

The chain links TRBV29-1 to TRBJ2-2; tentatively, D is TRBD1 (6 bases). The CDR3 is 13 residues long. The germline V and J ends were trimmed by 7 bases and 0 bases, with 9 bases remaining between them. Germline-derived CDR1 and CDR2 are SQVTM and ANQGSEA. The CDR3, as DNA: TGCAGCGCCGACAGGTCGAACACCGGGGAGCTGTTTTTT. Amino acid sequence: CSADRSNTGELFF.

The chain links TRBV28 to TRBJ2-1, with TRBD1 matching 11 bases. The CDR3 sequence is 17 residues long. Germline V gives CDR1 MDHEN, CDR2 SYDVKM. The junction had 6 bases not matched to a gene; V was cut back by 2 bases and J by 3 bases. The CDR3 DNA reads as TGTGCCAGCAGTTTAAGGAGGGACAGGGGGGACTACAATGAGCAGTTCTTC. Encoded protein: CASSLRRDRGDYNEQFF.

The gene calls are TRBV7-8 and TRBJ2-1; no clear D gene. The germline V gene has CDR1 SGHVS and CDR2 FQNEAQ. V shed 4 bases and J shed 10 bases, with 20 bases lying between them. The CDR3 is 15 residues long. DNA of the CDR3: TGTGCCAGCAGCTCGGTACGGCTGCCAGGCTGGGAGCAGTTCTTC. Protein sequence: CASSSVRLPGWEQFF.

This clone has only a few counts. The chain recombines TRBV11-1 with TRBJ2-7, with TRBD1 as a possible D gene (6 bases). The CDR3 has 14 residues. Looked up from germline, CDR1 is SGHAT and CDR2 is FQDESV (reference sequence). Trimming took 2 bases from V and 7 from J, leaving 15 bases between them. This CDR3 is CASSLRPQGQEQYF. CDR3 nucleotide sequence: TGTGCCAGCAGCTTAAGACCCCAGGGGCAGGAGCAGTACTTC.

This chain links TRBV6-6 with TRBJ2-3, with D tentatively TRBD2 (5 bases). Germline values: CDR1 MNHNY, CDR2 SVGAGI (reference sequence). The CDR3 sequence is 15 residues long. V gave up 6 bases and J gave up 5 bases, with 18 bases separating them. The CDR3 nucleotides are TGTGCCAGCAGAACCCGGGGAGACCGCAGAGATACGCAGTATTTT. The encoded protein is CASRTRGDRRDTQYF.

The J gene is TRBJ2-7, the V gene TRBV27; D unresolved. The CDR3 is 14 residues long. Trimming removed 5 bases from V and 3 bases from J, with 14 bases in between. CDR1 is MNHEY, CDR2 SMNVEV, per germline (reference sequence). The CDR3 loop reads CASSGQASVYEQYF. The CDR3 nucleotides read TGTGCCAGCAGTGGCCAAGCCTCGGTCTACGAGCAGTACTTC.

The chain combines TRBV6-6 with TRBJ2-1, with 7 bases matching TRBD1. The V and J ends lost 7 bases and 0 bases, in that order; junction bases with no gene match: 3. Germline V gene data show CDR1 as MNHNY and CDR2 as SVGAGI (reference sequence). The CDR3 loop spans 14 amino acids. As DNA, the CDR3 is TGTGCCAGCAAAACAGGGGCCTCCTACAATGAGCAGTTCTTC. Its protein product is CASKTGASYNEQFF.

This clone was found a few times. The chain employs TRBV5-1 and TRBJ2-7, with 9 bases matching TRBD2. V gave up 4 bases and J gave up 6 bases; unmatched junction bases: 11. Germline CDR1 SGHRS, CDR2 YFSETQ. This CDR3 contains 15 residues. In DNA, the CDR3 is TGCGCCAGCAGCGTCTCCGGGACTAGCCTCATCGAGCAGTACTTC. Translated: CASSVSGTSLIEQYF.

V is TRBV7-9 and J is TRBJ2-7; D could derive from TRBD1 or TRBD2 (5 bases each). CDR3 size: 12 residues. From germline, CDR1 is SEHNR and CDR2 FQNEAQ (reference sequence). V lost 4 bases and J 6 bases, leaving 10 bases between the germline ends. The CDR3 DNA reads TGTGCCAGCAGCTCTGAGGGACCCGAGCAGTACTTC. This gives the protein CASSSEGPEQYF.

This sequence joins TRBV6-5 and TRBJ2-5, with 9 bases identical to TRBD1. Germline V gene sequence: CDR1 MNHEY, CDR2 SVGAGI. This CDR3 contains 12 residues. V gave up 5 bases and J gave up 9 bases; unmatched junction bases: 4. The CDR3 DNA reads TGTGCCAGCAGTGCCGGGACAGGGTCCCAGTACTTC. Protein product: CASSAGTGSQYF.

The J gene is TRBJ1-2, the V gene TRBV30; the D is unclear. The CDR3 runs to 11 residues. The ends were cut back, 2 bases at V and 2 bases at J, with 3 bases in the middle. CDR1 GTSNPN and CDR2 SVGIG come from the germline V gene (reference sequence). The CDR3 bases are TGTGCCTGGAGTCTGAACTATGGCTACACCTTC. Encoded protein: CAWSLNYGYTF.

The chain is built from TRBV5-1 and TRBJ1-1; unclear D gene. Trimming shortened V by 5 bases and J by 5 bases, and 7 bases separated the two germline ends. This CDR3 is built from 11 residues. Germline CDR1 is SGHRS and CDR2 is YFSETQ. The CDR3: CASSGETEAFF. For the CDR3, the DNA is TGCGCCAGCAGTGGGGAAACTGAAGCTTTCTTT.

The gene calls are TRBV19 and TRBJ1-5; no firm D call. V was trimmed by 7 bases and J by 4 bases, leaving 35 bases between them. This CDR3 has 21 amino acids. Germline CDR1 reads LNHDA; CDR2 reads SQIVND (reference sequence). The CDR3 protein is CASTSVRTPFRSVLLNQPQHF. DNA for the CDR3: TGTGCCAGTACGTCAGTCAGAACCCCATTTCGCAGCGTTTTGCTTAATCAGCCCCAGCATTTT.

V is TRBV29-1 and J is TRBJ1-1, with D uncertain. Looked up from germline, CDR1 is SQVTM and CDR2 is ANQGSEA. The CDR3 consists of 12 residues. Trimming removed 1 base at V and 5 bases at J, with 8 bases between. CDR3 nucleotide sequence: TGCAGCGTTGAAGTTGGGTGGACTGAAGCTTTCTTT. It specifies CSVEVGWTEAFF.

The chain employs TRBV4-2 and TRBJ1-1; no reliable D call. Trimming removed 0 bases at V and 5 bases at J, with 7 bases between. Looked up from germline, CDR1 is LGHNA and CDR2 is YNFKEQ. This CDR3 contains 13 residues. CDR3 residues: CASSQDVGTEAFF. CDR3 in DNA: TGTGCCAGCAGCCAAGATGTAGGGACTGAAGCTTTCTTT.

The V and J genes are TRBV5-1 and TRBJ2-5; TRBD2 matches 12 bases. Germline V CDR1 and CDR2: SGHRS, YFSETQ. CDR3 length equals 16 residues. Trimming took 0 bases from V and 5 from J; bases not matched to a gene: 5. CDR3 residues: CASSLARLAGVETQYF. In DNA form, the CDR3 reads TGCGCCAGCAGCTTGGCACGACTAGCGGGAGTTGAGACCCAGTACTTC.

The chain recombines TRBV5-5 with TRBJ2-2; D unclear. Trimming stripped 0 bases from V and 6 bases from J, with 15 bases between. This CDR3 is 16 amino acids long. CDR1 is SGHKS, CDR2 YYEKEE, per germline (reference sequence). CDR3 sequence (DNA): TGTGCCAGCAGCTTGGTTGCGGCCTCAATGGCCGGGGAGCTGTTTTTT. Its translation is CASSLVAASMAGELFF.